Listed below are T cell receptor beta chains from one sample, sequenced in a study of cytomegalovirus exposure and HLA in healthy donors. Measured with immunoSEQ multiplex PCR; TCRdb has only the in-frame clones, and not every one. The sample consists of roughly 140,000 clones, 82% of them appearing once. The material sequenced was PBMCs. These receptors came from a man aged 30 to 39 in good health and CMV-seropositive. The CDR3 runs from the conserved cysteine through the conserved F or W. D genes are given only for firm matches. Clone size is shown for a subset of rows, as once, few, many or a class of expanded clone.

D,size,V,J,DNA,CDR3
NA,NA,TRBV28,TRBJ2-7,TGTGCCAGCCGCCCACCAGGGGGGCGATCCTACGAGCAGTACTTC,CASRPPGGRSYEQYF
NA,once,TRBV2,TRBJ1-6,TGTGCCAGCAGTGAAGGGTATCTTGAGGGGGAAGACTTT,CASSEGYLEGEDF
NA,NA,TRBV6-1,TRBJ2-7,TGTGCCACGGGATTCGGCTACGAGCAGTACTTC,CATGFGYEQYF
NA,NA,TRBV11-2,TRBJ1-6,TGTGCCAGCAGCTTAGAGTTCGCGGGTGGAGGCAATTCACCCCTCCACTTT,CASSLEFAGGGNSPLHF
NA,once,TRBV5-1,TRBJ2-1,TGCGCCAGCAGCTTCACAGGAAGCTCCTACAATGAGCAGTTCTTC,CASSFTGSSYNEQFF
TRBD1,once,TRBV18,TRBJ2-7,TGTGCCAGCTCACCATCCGGGACAGGGCTGAACGAGCAGTACTTC,CASSPSGTGLNEQYF
NA,NA,TRBV5-1,TRBJ2-7,TGCGCCAACGGAGGGCGGGACGAGCAGTACTTC,CANGGRDEQYF
NA,NA,TRBV11-3,TRBJ2-1,TGTGCCAGCAGCTTAGGGGCAGGGCCGGGCAATGAGCAGTTCTTC,CASSLGAGPGNEQFF
NA,NA,TRBV5-4,TRBJ2-2,TGTGCCAGCAGCTTGGCCGGCAGGGCGTCCTACACCGGGGAGCTGTTTTTT,CASSLAGRASYTGELFF
TRBD1,once,TRBV27,TRBJ2-7,TGTGCCAGCTCAGGACAGGGATTGGTAGGATCCTACGAGCAGTACTTC,CASSGQGLVGSYEQYF
TRBD2,NA,TRBV15,TRBJ2-2,TGTGCCACCAGCAGAGCTACTAGCGGGATAAGGGAGCTGTTTTTT,CATSRATSGIRELFF
TRBD2,few,TRBV7-9,TRBJ2-1,TGTGCCAGCAGCTTCACCCAAGGACTAGCGGGAGACGAAATCTTC,CASSFTQGLAGDEIF
NA,NA,TRBV5-8,TRBJ1-5,TGTGCCAGCAGCTTGGTAGCTATGCCCCAGCATTTT,CASSLVAMPQHF
NA,NA,TRBV6-5,TRBJ1-4,TGTGCCAGCAGTTACTCGGGCCAGGCGGGGGAAAAACTGTTTTTT,CASSYSGQAGEKLFF
NA,few,TRBV6-5,TRBJ1-4,TGTGCCAGCAGTTACGTAGGGACATCTAATGAAAAACTGTTTTTT,CASSYVGTSNEKLFF
NA,NA,TRBV19,TRBJ1-1,TGTGCCAGTAGTATCTCAGGGAGGATAGGAACTGAAGCTTTCTTT,CASSISGRIGTEAFF
NA,NA,TRBV7-7,TRBJ2-1,TGTGCCAGCAGCTTAGCGGGAGGAGAGTACAATGAGCAGTTCTTC,CASSLAGGEYNEQFF
NA,NA,TRBV2,TRBJ2-7,TGTGCCAGCAGGGGGGACTTCCACTACGAGCAGTACTTC,CASRGDFHYEQYF
NA,NA,TRBV7-6,TRBJ2-5,TGTGCCAGCAGCTCCCAGGGTATCCAAGAGACCCAGTACTTC,CASSSQGIQETQYF
TRBD1,NA,TRBV18,TRBJ2-5,TGTGCCAGCTCACCAGGGACAGCTTTCCAAGAGACCCAGTACTTC,CASSPGTAFQETQYF
NA,NA,TRBV19,TRBJ2-7,TGTGCCAGTAGTGTAACCGCGGGCCGAGGGGAGCAGTACTTC,CASSVTAGRGEQYF
TRBD1,few,TRBV10-2,TRBJ1-5,TGCGCCAGCAGTAGGGGACAGGGGAGCAATCAGCCCCAGCATTTT,CASSRGQGSNQPQHF
NA,NA,TRBV18,TRBJ1-5,TGTGCCAGCTCACCAAGTCAGGGAAATAAGCCCCAGCATTTT,CASSPSQGNKPQHF
NA,NA,TRBV9,TRBJ1-1,TGTGCCAGCAGCGTAGTTTTAGCGGAGAACACTGAAGCTTTCTTT,CASSVVLAENTEAFF
NA,NA,TRBV7-8,TRBJ1-1,TGTGCCAGCAGTTTCTTGAACACTGAAGCTTTCTTT,CASSFLNTEAFF
TRBD1,NA,TRBV5-4,TRBJ1-4,TGTGCCAGCAGCCCCGACAGGGGAACTAATGAAAAACTGTTTTTT,CASSPDRGTNEKLFF
NA,once,TRBV7-2,TRBJ2-1,TGTGCCAGCAGCTCGGGACTTTACAATGAGCAGTTCTTC,CASSSGLYNEQFF
TRBD1,NA,TRBV28,TRBJ2-7,TGTGCCAGCAGTTTATCGACAGGGGCCTACGAGCAGTACTTC,CASSLSTGAYEQYF
NA,NA,TRBV4-1,TRBJ1-1,TGCGCCAGCAGCCATGCCTGGGGGCAGGCGAACACTGAAGCTTTCTTT,CASSHAWGQANTEAFF
NA,NA,TRBV5-1,TRBJ2-7,TGCGCCAGCAGCTTCGACATGGAGCAGTACTTC,CASSFDMEQYF
NA,NA,TRBV5-1,TRBJ2-1,TGCGCCAGCAGCCCCCAGAGGAGTGAGCAGTTCTTC,CASSPQRSEQFF
TRBD1,few,TRBV11-2,TRBJ2-7,TGTGCCAGCAGCATTACAGGGGCGAGCTCCTACGAGCAGTACTTC,CASSITGASSYEQYF
NA,NA,TRBV27,TRBJ1-2,TGTGCCAGCAGTTCCCAAAACCCCGGCCGGGGGGCCTATGGCTACACCTTC,CASSSQNPGRGAYGYTF
NA,NA,TRBV30,TRBJ1-1,TGTGCCTGGAGTCGGGTCGACGCTGAAGCTTTCTTT,CAWSRVDAEAFF
TRBD1,NA,TRBV28,TRBJ1-2,TGTGCCAGCAGACAGGGGTACGTTGTTGGCTACACCTTC,CASRQGYVVGYTF
TRBD2,NA,TRBV29-1,TRBJ2-2,TGCAGCGTCCGATACGGGACTAATCTCGGGGAGCTGTTTTTT,CSVRYGTNLGELFF
TRBD1,NA,TRBV10-1,TRBJ2-7,TGCGCCAGCAGCGGAACGACAGGGTCGCGGTCCTACGAGCAGTACTTC,CASSGTTGSRSYEQYF
TRBD2,NA,TRBV30,TRBJ2-3,TGTGCCTGGAGTGGGTTAGCGGGGCGCACAGATACGCAGTATTTT,CAWSGLAGRTDTQYF
NA,NA,TRBV21-1,TRBJ2-7,TGTGCCAGCAGCAAAGGTCCTTGGTCTAGCAGCTACGAGCAGTACTTC,CASSKGPWSSSYEQYF
TRBD2,NA,TRBV11-2,TRBJ2-7,TGTGCCAGCAGCATGGGACTAGCGGTTAATTACGAGCAGTACTTC,CASSMGLAVNYEQYF
NA,NA,TRBV29-1,TRBJ2-3,TGCAGCGTTGAAGAATCCGTAGTCACAGATACGCAGTATTTT,CSVEESVVTDTQYF
NA,NA,TRBV19,TRBJ2-3,TGTGCCAGTAGTGCGACAGCTTCCTACCCAGATACGCAGTATTTT,CASSATASYPDTQYF
NA,NA,TRBV6-5,TRBJ1-1,TGTGCCAGCAGTTCAAGGGGGTGGGAAGGTGAAGCTTTCTTT,CASSSRGWEGEAFF
TRBD1,NA,TRBV5-1,TRBJ2-7,TGCGCCAGCAGCTTGGTGAGCACAGGGGGGTACGAGCAGTACTTC,CASSLVSTGGYEQYF
TRBD1,NA,TRBV14,TRBJ2-7,TGTGCCAGCAGCCTCCGACAGGGGAGCTTCTACGAGCAGTACTTC,CASSLRQGSFYEQYF
NA,once,TRBV7-2,TRBJ2-1,TGTGCCAGCAGCTTAGCGCTAGAGCAGTTCTTC,CASSLALEQFF
NA,NA,TRBV28,TRBJ2-3,TGTGCCAGCAGTTTCGGCGCAGGCTCCCTACGCACAGATACGCAGTATTTT,CASSFGAGSLRTDTQYF
NA,NA,TRBV5-4,TRBJ1-4,TGTGCCAGCAGCTTGGCCGGAGGGACTAATGAAAAACTGTTTTTT,CASSLAGGTNEKLFF
TRBD1,NA,TRBV10-2,TRBJ2-1,TGCGCCAGCAGTGAGTACCGACAGGGGACGTACAATGAGCAGTTCTTC,CASSEYRQGTYNEQFF
TRBD1,NA,TRBV4-3,TRBJ2-2,TGCGCCAGCAGCCAGGAAAATACAGGGGGCCTTTCGGGGGAGCTGTTTTTT,CASSQENTGGLSGELFF